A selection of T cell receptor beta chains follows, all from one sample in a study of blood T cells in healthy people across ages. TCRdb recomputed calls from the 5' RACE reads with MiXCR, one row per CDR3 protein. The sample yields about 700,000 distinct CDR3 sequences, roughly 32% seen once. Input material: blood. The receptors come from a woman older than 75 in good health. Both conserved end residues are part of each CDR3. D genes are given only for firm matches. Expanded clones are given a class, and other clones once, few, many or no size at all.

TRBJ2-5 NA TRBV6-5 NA CASSYSLNYQETQYF TGTGCCAGCAGTTACTCATTAAACTATCAAGAGACCCAGTACTTC
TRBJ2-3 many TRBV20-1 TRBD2 CSARGVAGGVDTQYF TGCAGTGCTAGGGGAGTAGCGGGGGGAGTGGATACGCAGTATTTT
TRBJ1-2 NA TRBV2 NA CASRPIDRDYGYTF TGTGCCAGCAGACCCATCGACAGAGACTATGGCTACACCTTC
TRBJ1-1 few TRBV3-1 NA CASSQRATEAFF TGTGCCAGCAGCCAGCGGGCCACTGAAGCTTTCTTT
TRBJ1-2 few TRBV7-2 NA CASSLRNLGNYGYTF TGTGCCAGCAGCTTACGCAACCTAGGGAACTATGGCTACACCTTC
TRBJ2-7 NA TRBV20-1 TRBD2 CSANAGGLYEQYF TGCAGTGCTAACGCGGGAGGGCTCTACGAGCAGTACTTC
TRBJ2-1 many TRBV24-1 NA CATSDKPVSSYNEQFF TGTGCCACCAGTGACAAGCCCGTGAGCTCCTACAATGAGCAGTTCTTC
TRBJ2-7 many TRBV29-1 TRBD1 CSVRQGPNEQYF TGCAGCGTGAGACAGGGTCCAAACGAGCAGTACTTC
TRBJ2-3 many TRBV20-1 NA CSATSPSFRDTQYF TGCAGTGCAACTAGTCCTAGTTTTCGAGATACGCAGTATTTT
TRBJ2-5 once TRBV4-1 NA CASSQAASGAYYNEQYF TGCGCCAGCAGCCAAGCAGCCTCAGGGGCGTACTACAATGAGCAGTACTTC
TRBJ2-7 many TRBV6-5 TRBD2 CASRPGGALYEQYF TGTGCCAGCAGGCCGGGAGGGGCCCTTTACGAGCAGTACTTC
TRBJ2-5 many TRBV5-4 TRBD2 CASSPGLAGLSGETQYF TGTGCCAGCAGCCCGGGACTAGCGGGCCTCTCGGGGGAGACCCAGTACTTC
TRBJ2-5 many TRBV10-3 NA CAISGGLSETQYF TGTGCCATCAGTGGGGGGTTATCCGAGACCCAGTACTTC
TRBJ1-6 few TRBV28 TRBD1 CASSSTGSANSPLHF TGTGCCAGCAGTTCGACAGGGTCCGCTAATTCACCCCTCCACTTT
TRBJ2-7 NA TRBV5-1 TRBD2 CASSAGLAGVGSYEQYF TGCGCCAGCAGCGCGGGACTAGCGGGAGTGGGCTCCTATGAGCAGTACTTC
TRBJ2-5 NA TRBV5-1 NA CVSSLGQGAGEQYF TGCGTCAGCAGCTTGGGGCAGGGGGCGGGGGAGCAGTACTTC